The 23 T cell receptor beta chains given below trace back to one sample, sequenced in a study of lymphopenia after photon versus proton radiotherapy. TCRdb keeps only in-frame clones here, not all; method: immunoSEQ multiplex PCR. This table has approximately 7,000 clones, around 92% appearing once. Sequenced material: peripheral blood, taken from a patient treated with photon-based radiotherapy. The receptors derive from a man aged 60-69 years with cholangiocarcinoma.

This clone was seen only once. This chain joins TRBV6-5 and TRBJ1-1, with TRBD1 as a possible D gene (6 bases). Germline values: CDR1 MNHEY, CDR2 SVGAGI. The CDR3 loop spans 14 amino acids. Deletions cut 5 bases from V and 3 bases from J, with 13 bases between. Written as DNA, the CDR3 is TGTGCCAGCAGTCGGGGGGGGCCAGACACTGAAGCTTTCTTT. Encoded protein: CASSRGGPDTEAFF.

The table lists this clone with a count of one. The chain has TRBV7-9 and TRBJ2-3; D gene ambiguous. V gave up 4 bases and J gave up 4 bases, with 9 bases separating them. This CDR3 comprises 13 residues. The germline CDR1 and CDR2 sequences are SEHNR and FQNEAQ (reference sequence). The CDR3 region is CASSSLKADTQYF. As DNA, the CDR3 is TGTGCCAGCAGCTCCCTTAAGGCAGATACGCAGTATTTT.

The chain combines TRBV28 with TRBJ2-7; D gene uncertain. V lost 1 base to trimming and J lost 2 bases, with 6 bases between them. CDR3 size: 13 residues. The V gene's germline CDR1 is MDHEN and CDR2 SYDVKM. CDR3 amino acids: CASSLLDPYEQYF. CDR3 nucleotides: TGTGCCAGCAGTTTATTAGACCCCTACGAGCAGTACTTC.

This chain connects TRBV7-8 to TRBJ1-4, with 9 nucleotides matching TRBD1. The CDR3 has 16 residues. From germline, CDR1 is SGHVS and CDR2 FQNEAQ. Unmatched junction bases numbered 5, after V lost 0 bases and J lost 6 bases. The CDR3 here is CASSLASGTGHEKLFF. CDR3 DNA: TGTGCCAGCAGCTTAGCTTCCGGGACAGGGCATGAAAAACTGTTTTTT. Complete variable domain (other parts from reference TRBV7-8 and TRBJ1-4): GAGVSQSPRYKVAKRGQDVALRCDPISGHVSLFWYQQALGQGPEFLTYFQNEAQLDKSGLPSDRFFAERPEGSVSTLKIQRTQQEDSAVYLCASSLASGTGHEKLFFGSGTQLSVL.

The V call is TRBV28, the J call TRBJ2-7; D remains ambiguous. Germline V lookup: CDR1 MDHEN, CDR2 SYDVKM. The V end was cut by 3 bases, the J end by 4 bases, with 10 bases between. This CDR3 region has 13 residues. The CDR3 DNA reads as TGTGCCAGCAGTTTTTCCCCTTCATACGAGCAGTACTTC. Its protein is CASSFSPSYEQYF.

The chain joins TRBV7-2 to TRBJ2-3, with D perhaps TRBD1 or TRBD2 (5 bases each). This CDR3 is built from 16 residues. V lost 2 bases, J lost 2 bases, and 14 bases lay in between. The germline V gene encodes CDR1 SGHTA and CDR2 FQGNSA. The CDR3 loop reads CASSLTSDGTTDTQYF. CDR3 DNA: TGTGCCAGCAGCTTAACGTCCGACGGGACCACAGATACGCAGTATTTT.

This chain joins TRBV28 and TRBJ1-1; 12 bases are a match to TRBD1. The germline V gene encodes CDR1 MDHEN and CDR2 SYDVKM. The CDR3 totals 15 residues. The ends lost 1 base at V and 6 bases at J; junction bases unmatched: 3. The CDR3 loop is CASSLLGQGAPEAFF. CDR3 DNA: TGTGCCAGCAGTTTATTGGGACAGGGGGCACCTGAAGCTTTCTTT.

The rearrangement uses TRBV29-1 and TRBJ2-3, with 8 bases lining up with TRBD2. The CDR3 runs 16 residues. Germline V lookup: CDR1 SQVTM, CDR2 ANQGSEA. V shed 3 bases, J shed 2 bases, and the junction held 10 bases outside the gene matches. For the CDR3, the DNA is TGCAGCGTTGACCTGCGAACTAGCGGATACACAGATACGCAGTATTTT. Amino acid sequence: CSVDLRTSGYTDTQYF.

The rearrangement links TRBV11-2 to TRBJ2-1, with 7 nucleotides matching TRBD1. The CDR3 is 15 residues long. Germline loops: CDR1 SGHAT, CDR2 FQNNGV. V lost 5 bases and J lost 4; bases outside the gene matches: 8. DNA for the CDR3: TGTGCCAGCAGCACAGGGGACAGACAATACAATGAGCAGTTCTTC. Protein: CASSTGDRQYNEQFF.

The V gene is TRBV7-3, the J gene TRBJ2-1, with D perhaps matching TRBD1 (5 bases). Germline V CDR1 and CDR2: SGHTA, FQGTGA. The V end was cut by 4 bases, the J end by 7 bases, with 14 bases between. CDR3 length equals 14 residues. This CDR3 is CASSSGSTGNEQFF. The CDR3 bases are TGTGCCAGCAGCTCAGGGTCGACCGGGAATGAGCAGTTCTTC.

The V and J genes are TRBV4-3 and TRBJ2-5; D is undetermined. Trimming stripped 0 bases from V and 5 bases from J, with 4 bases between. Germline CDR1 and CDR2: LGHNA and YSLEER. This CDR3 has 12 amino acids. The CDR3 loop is CASSQDRETQYF. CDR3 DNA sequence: TGCGCCAGCAGCCAAGATAGGGAGACCCAGTACTTC.

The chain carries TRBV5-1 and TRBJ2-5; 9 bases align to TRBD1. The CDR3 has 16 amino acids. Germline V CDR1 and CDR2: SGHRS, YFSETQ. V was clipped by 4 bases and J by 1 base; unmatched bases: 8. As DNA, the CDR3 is TGCGCCAGCAGCGCCTCGGGACAGGGCTTCCAAGAGACCCAGTACTTC. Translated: CASSASGQGFQETQYF.

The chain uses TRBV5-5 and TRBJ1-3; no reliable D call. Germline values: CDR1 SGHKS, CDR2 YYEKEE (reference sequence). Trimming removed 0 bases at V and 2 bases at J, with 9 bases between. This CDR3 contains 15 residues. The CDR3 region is CASSLDVGTGNTIYF. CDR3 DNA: TGTGCCAGCAGCTTGGACGTGGGAACTGGAAACACCATATATTTT.

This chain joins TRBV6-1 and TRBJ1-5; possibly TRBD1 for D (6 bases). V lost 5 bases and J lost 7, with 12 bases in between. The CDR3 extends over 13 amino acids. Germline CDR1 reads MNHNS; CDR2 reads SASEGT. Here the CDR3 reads CASSPTRGQPQHF. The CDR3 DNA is TGTGCCAGCAGTCCCACCAGGGGCCAGCCCCAGCATTTT.

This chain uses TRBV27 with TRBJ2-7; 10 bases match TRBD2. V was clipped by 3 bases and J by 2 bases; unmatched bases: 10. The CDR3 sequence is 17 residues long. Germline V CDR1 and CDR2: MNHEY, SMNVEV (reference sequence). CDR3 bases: TGTGCCAGCAGTTTCGCTCGCCTAGCGGGGGACCCCTACGAGCAGTACTTC. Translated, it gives CASSFARLAGDPYEQYF.

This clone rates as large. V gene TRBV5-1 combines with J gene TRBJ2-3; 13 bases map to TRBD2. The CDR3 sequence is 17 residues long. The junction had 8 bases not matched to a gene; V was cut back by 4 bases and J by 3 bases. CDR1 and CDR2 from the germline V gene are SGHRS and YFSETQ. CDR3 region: CASSRGGTSGNTDTQYF. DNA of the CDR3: TGCGCCAGCAGCAGGGGCGGGACTAGCGGGAATACAGATACGCAGTATTTT.

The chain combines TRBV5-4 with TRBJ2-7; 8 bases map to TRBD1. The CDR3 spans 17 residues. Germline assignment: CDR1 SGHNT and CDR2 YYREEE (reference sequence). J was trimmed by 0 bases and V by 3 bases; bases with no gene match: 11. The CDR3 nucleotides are TGTGCCAGCAGCTCTGACAGGGGAAATATCGGCTCCTACGAGCAGTACTTC. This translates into CASSSDRGNIGSYEQYF.

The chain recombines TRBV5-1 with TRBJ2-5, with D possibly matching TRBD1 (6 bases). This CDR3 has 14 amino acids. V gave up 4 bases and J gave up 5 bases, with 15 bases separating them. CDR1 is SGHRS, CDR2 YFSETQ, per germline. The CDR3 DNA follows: TGCGCCAGCAGCCCCACAGGGTGGGGCGAGACCCAGTACTTC. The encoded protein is CASSPTGWGETQYF.

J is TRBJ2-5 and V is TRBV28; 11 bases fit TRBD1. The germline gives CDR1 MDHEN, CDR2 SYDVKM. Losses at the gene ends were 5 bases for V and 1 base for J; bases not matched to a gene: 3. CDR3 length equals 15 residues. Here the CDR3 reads CASSHGTGGQETQYF. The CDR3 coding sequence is TGTGCCAGCAGTCACGGGACAGGGGGCCAAGAGACCCAGTACTTC. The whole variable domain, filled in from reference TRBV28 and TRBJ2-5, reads DVKVTQSSRYLVKRTGEKVFLECVQDMDHENMFWYRQDPGLGLRLIYFSYDVKMKEKGDIPEGYSVSREKKERFSLILESASTNQTSMYLCASSHGTGGQETQYFGPGTRLLVL.

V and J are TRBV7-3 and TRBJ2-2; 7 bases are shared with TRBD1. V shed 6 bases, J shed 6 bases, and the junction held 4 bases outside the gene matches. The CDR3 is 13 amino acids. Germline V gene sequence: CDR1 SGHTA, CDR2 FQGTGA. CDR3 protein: CASSHRGAGELFF. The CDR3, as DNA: TGTGCCAGCAGTCACAGGGGTGCCGGGGAGCTGTTTTTT.

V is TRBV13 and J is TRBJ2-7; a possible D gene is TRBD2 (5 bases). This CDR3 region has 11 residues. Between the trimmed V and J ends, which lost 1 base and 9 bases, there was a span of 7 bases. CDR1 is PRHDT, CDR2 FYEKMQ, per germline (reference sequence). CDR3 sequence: CASSLVGRQYF. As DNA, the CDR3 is TGTGCCAGCAGCTTAGTAGGGAGGCAGTACTTC.

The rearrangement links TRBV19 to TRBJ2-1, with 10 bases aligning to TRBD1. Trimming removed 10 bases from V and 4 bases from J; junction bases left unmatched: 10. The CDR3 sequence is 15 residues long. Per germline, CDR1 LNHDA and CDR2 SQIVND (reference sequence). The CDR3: CATHWGQGNYNEQFF. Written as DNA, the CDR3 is TGTGCCACCCATTGGGGACAGGGGAATTACAATGAGCAGTTCTTC.

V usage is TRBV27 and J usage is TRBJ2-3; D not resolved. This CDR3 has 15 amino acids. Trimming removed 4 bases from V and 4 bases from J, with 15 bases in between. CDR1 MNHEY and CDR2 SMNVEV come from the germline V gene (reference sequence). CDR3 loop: CASSSVTVKPDTQYF. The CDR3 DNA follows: TGTGCCAGCAGTTCCGTGACCGTTAAGCCAGATACGCAGTATTTT.